This T cell receptor (beta chain) was recorded in a study of cytomegalovirus exposure and HLA in healthy donors (dated by TCRdb to the late 2010s). With respect to the entire study: In an earlier analysis of some 550 of the donors, less than 350 Gb of sequence data and some 100 million unique TCR beta sequences from roughly 190 million T cells were reported. Along with the roughly 610-subject first cohort, a separate validation cohort of roughly 110 different subjects was used. The study was designed to test whether signatures of past pathogen exposure could be identified by cataloging public T cell receptors. Rather than drawing on any new phenotypic data, the later analysis identified candidate immune exposures from TCR beta sequences and the way those sequences occurred across donors. In a later genetic analysis, genome-wide SNP genotypes for about three fifths of the roughly 670 donors were used, and that subset was treated as a discovery cohort. An early release that covered approximately 600 HLA-typed donors contained approximately 300 gigabases of sequencing data and 70 million to 100 million unique TCR sequences. The study used immunosequencing to profile the T cell repertoires of under 700 subjects and linked those repertoires to cytomegalovirus serostatus. To predict cytomegalovirus infection status, the study brought together high-throughput TCR immunosequencing, statistical association of individual TCRs with disease status, and machine learning. The number of donors typed differed by locus, with roughly 620-630 for A, B, C, DRB1 and DQB1, 522 for DQA1, 600 to 610 for DPA1, and approximately 470 for DPB1. Alongside the repertoire data, information on donor age, sex, ethnicity and CMV serostatus was compiled. Both class I and class II loci were covered by HLA typing, at four-digit resolution. Among some 400 genotyped donors of the cohort, an average of 235,054 unique TCR beta nucleotide sequences were sequenced per donor, about a sixth of them non-productive. Because of strong linkage in the cohort, roughly five DR-DQ haplotypes were treated as single units for association and clustering. Among the 398 genotyped donors, more than 70% belonged to the genetic ancestry cluster associated with self-reported Caucasian donors. A later analysis re-examined previously published TCR beta repertoires from roughly 650 donors and added high-resolution HLA genotyping to investigate patterns of TCR occurrence. An earlier analysis of about 600 of the donors used high-throughput TCR beta sequencing to judge whether each TCR beta V gene segment behaved as functional or pseudogenic. Every repertoire in the discovery cohort had been generated on one and the same sequencing platform.

A word on this clone: It lacks a known antigen. No base quality information exists; no much larger clone differs at one position.

Summary of the overall study and its limitations: The only immune exposure information available for the cohort was CMV serostatus. Most TCR sequences were observed very rarely across donors, whereas some public TCRs were present in many individuals. Because the 87-base-pair reads could not distinguish some IMGT-functional V segments, including TRBV6-2 and TRBV6-3, those segments were excluded. The study gave a list of 150 to 200 TCR beta chains associated with cytomegalovirus. When HLA alleles, especially DR and DQ, strongly co-occurred, TCR associations were difficult to assign to individual alleles. In a later analysis, TCR association rates were found to vary across HLA loci, with the most associated TCRs seen for DRB1 alleles and the fewest for HLA-C alleles. The cohort was sequenced for TCR beta chains only, and without alpha or paired-chain data the features that could be detected were limited. According to a later analysis, most CMV-associated TCR beta chains appeared to be HLA-restricted, and the HLA associations seemed to be driven largely by CMV exposure. Broadly in line with IMGT annotations, most TCR beta V segments showed up in productive rearrangements about 90% or about 30% of the time in an earlier analysis of 587 of the donors. In a later analysis, several top co-occurrence clusters were reported to appear linked to parvovirus B19, influenza, CMV and Epstein-Barr virus. A cluster of highly shared sequence variants was judged likely to represent a technical artifact of the sequencing pipeline. Because HLA typing was missing for some donors at each locus, association tests included only the typed subset. At a false discovery rate of 0.05, a later analysis linked 16,000 or so TCR beta sequences to specific HLA alleles. Three of the identified cytomegalovirus-associated TCR beta chains were confirmed in vitro to be specific for cytomegalovirus antigens. Linkage disequilibrium might explain the correlated functional status among segregating V segments, but an unknown experimental factor could not be excluded. Cytomegalovirus status was reported to be diagnosed by the classifier with high specificity and sensitivity in both the original and validation cohorts. According to the authors, the approach could potentially be generalized to other disease states and immunological phenotypes. In a later genetic analysis, fewer N-insertions in productive TCRs were reported among donors in an Asian-associated ancestry cluster than the approximately 670-donor mean. Compared with equally common non-associated chains, HLA-associated TCR beta chains in a later analysis were more clonally expanded and had lower generation probabilities. In a later genetic analysis, a missense DCLRE1C variant was associated with V-gene and J-gene trimming of TCR beta chains, and the association was replicated in an independent cohort. Roughly uniform sequencing depth across donors was assumed in presence/absence analyses, although this assumption may not hold. A further reported finding was that TCR beta sequences accurately predicted the HLA-A and HLA-B alleles for most subjects in the first cohort. Approximately 18 rarely observed V segments, including chromosome 9 orphons, were excluded from the earlier analysis of just under 600 of the donors because counts were too low.

The cohort consisted of 666 healthy bone marrow donors. Cohort members were all nominally healthy when sampled, although unrecorded immune exposures were likely present. The donor was CMV seronegative and belonged to the group of 380 or so seronegative cohort members. A peripheral blood sample was provided by each donor, and peripheral blood mononuclear cells were used for TCR beta sequencing. The Qiagen DNeasy Blood Extraction Kit was used to extract genomic DNA from the blood cell samples. The CDR3 starts with the cysteine, ends with the phenylalanine, and has 11 residues. Just the 33-base CDR3 DNA is kept, in frame starting at base 1. Relative to germline, V is 8 bases shorter and J is 4 bases shorter, with 11 bases between their ends. The germline V gene sets CDR1 to SQVTM and CDR2 to ANQGSEA. Receptor libraries were prepared by the immunoSEQ multiplex PCR assay. The multiplex PCR relied on a mix of 60 forward primers for TCR Vbeta segments and 13 reverse primers for TCR Jbeta segments. Amplification of the CDR3 region of rearranged TCR beta genes was performed with a multiplex PCR assay on genomic DNA. The Illumina HiSeq System was used to sequence the amplified TCR beta libraries as 87-base-pair reads. The authors' analysis ran thus. Across the 600 to 700 repertoires, a later analysis counted approximately 83 million unique TCR beta chains, 9.5 million to 13 million of which were shared by at least two donors. Raw reads were error-corrected and collapsed into unique sequences by a nearest-neighbor algorithm in which closely related sequences were merged to remove PCR and sequencing errors. To assign V, D and J gene segments, CDR3 sequences were aligned to IMGT reference sequences. For a sequence to be retained, a match of at least six nucleotides was required to both a V gene segment and a J gene segment. A rearrangement was called productive if the CDR3 had no stop codons and remained in frame with V and J, and every other rearrangement was called non-productive. Following IMGT convention, CDR3 was defined as the stretch from the second conserved V-encoded cysteine to the conserved J-encoded phenylalanine. In an earlier analysis of around 600 of the donors, sequences lacking an unambiguous match to a single V gene segment were excluded. An earlier analysis of several hundred of the donors called V segments functional above 56.7% productive rearrangements and segregating when the between-donor standard deviation exceeded 5%. To diagnose cytomegalovirus status from the catalog of TCR beta chain sequences, a statistical classification framework was built. In a later analysis, TCR nucleotide sequences were compared against IMGT/GENE-DB human TR gene sequences so that V and J genes could be assigned. The TCRdist pipeline was used in a later analysis to assign CDR3 sequences and most-parsimonious VDJ recombination scenarios. In a later analysis, each TCR beta chain was defined by its CDR3 amino acid sequence together with its V-gene family, and reads without a unique V-gene family were excluded. A later analysis removed 600 or so highly shared, low-generation-probability nucleotide sequences to deal with suspected cross-contamination and a sequencing artifact. In a later analysis, a clonal expansion index for each public chain was calculated from normalized within-repertoire ranks of inferred template counts. In a later analysis, generation probabilities were computed using a VDJ recombination model fitted to out-of-frame rearrangements, and the results were checked against IGoR. In a later analysis, TCR-TCR, TCR-HLA and TCR-CMV co-occurrence was scored with hypergeometric tests, and a repertoire-size bias correction was applied to TCR pairs. To estimate false discovery rates, a later analysis permuted the HLA or CMV assignments 20 times. A later analysis grouped co-occurring TCRs with DBSCAN, adding TCRdist sequence similarity when clustering within HLA-allele-positive subsets. For co-occurrence clustering, repertoires with fewer than 30,000 or more than 120,000 public chains were excluded, along with several repertoires with anomalous nucleotide sharing. TCRdb provides this immuneACCESS table in a form limited to in-frame rearrangements. Some clones are lacking; in checked studies, under half of them reflect an unresolved V gene, and why the rest are absent is not known. The DNA was the basis for D and trimming; V, J and clone size are from that table. Within this sample are 130,000 or so clones, with over 70% of them counted one time only. The ten largest clonotypes hold roughly 1.5% of the sample.

Recombination linked TRBV29-1 to TRBJ1-2; 6 matching bases give a weak D call of TRBD1. Sequences were obtained from PBMCs. The clonotype originates from a woman aged 18-35 years in good health and CMV-seronegative. The CDR3 region reads CSSGQSYGYTF. The nucleotide sequence is TGCAGCTCTGGACAGAGCTATGGCTACACCTTC.